This passage covers 22 T cell receptor beta chains from one sample sequenced in a study of neurological immune-mediated disorders. TCRdb reanalysed the 5' RACE reads using MiXCR and keeps one entry per CDR3 protein. The sample carries some 78,000 distinct CDR3 sequences, 4.5% to 6.5% recorded once. Sequenced sample: PBMCs. These receptors originate from a woman aged 25 to 39 with multiple sclerosis.

This clonotype was observed many times. The chain joins TRBV5-1 to TRBJ2-3; weak D call: TRBD1 (5 bases). The CDR3 sequence is 15 residues long. The germline V and J ends were trimmed by 4 bases and 6 bases, with 18 bases remaining between them. Per the germline V gene, CDR1 is SGHRS and CDR2 is YFSETQ. CDR3 residues: CASSPGQAGADTQYF. CDR3 nucleotide sequence: TGCGCCAGCAGCCCCGGGCAGGCTGGGGCCGATACGCAGTATTTT.

There are many counts of this clonotype. The chain links TRBV5-1 to TRBJ2-1, with D hard to call. Deletions cut 0 bases from V and 1 base from J, with 8 bases between. The germline CDR1 and CDR2 sequences are SGHRS and YFSETQ. The CDR3 loop spans 15 amino acids. For the CDR3, the DNA is TGCGCCAGCAGCTTGGAAGGTAGTTCCTACAATGAGCAGTTCTTC. Translation gives CASSLEGSSYNEQFF. Drawing the rest from reference TRBV5-1 and TRBJ2-1, the complete variable domain is KAGVTQTPRYLIKTRGQQVTLSCSPISGHRSVSWYQQTPGQGLQFLFEYFSETQRNKGNFPGRFSGRQFSNSRSEMNVSTLELGDSALYLCASSLEGSSYNEQFFGPGTRLTVL.

This clonotype was recorded a few times. The V call is TRBV12-3 or TRBV12-4, the J call TRBJ1-6, with TRBD1 as a possible D gene (5 bases). Trimming pared 5 bases from V and 10 bases from J, leaving 15 bases between. This CDR3 spans 14 amino acids. CDR3 protein: CASSPDRLRSPLHF. CDR3 bases: TGTGCCAGCAGTCCCGACAGACTACGATCACCCCTCCACTTT.

About this clonotype: This may arise from a read error, as a much more abundant clone is one base away. The V call is TRBV12-3 or TRBV12-4, the J call TRBJ2-3; D is perhaps TRBD2 (7 bases). The CDR3 contains 12 residues. Here the CDR3 DNA reads TGTGCCAGCAGTCCGGGAGGCGTAGGGGGGGATTTT. Translating it yields CASSPGGVGGDF.

At least ten counts were recorded for this clonotype. V is TRBV5-1 and J is TRBJ2-1; 9 nucleotides align to TRBD2. V was pared by 0 bases and J by 2 bases, with 0 bases of the junction left unmatched. The CDR3 sequence is 15 residues long. Per the germline V gene, CDR1 is SGHRS and CDR2 is YFSETQ. The CDR3 loop reads CASSLGTSAYNEQFF. CDR3 nucleotides: TGCGCCAGCAGCTTGGGGACTAGCGCCTACAATGAGCAGTTCTTC.

This clonotype was seen ten or more times. The chain links TRBV6-5 to TRBJ1-1, with 7 bases aligning to TRBD1. Per the germline V gene, CDR1 is MNHEY and CDR2 is SVGAGI. J was trimmed by 0 bases and V by 5 bases; bases with no gene match: 6. CDR3 size: 15 residues. CDR3: CASSLTGAMNTEAFF. In nucleotides, the CDR3 is TGTGCCAGCAGTCTTACAGGGGCGATGAACACTGAAGCTTTCTTT.

The chain recombines TRBV5-1 with TRBJ2-2; 7 bases map to TRBD2. The CDR3 is made up of 16 amino acids. The junction had 7 bases not matched to a gene; V was cut back by 5 bases and J by 0 bases. Germline V gene data show CDR1 as SGHRS and CDR2 as YFSETQ. Written as DNA, the CDR3 is TGCGCCAGCAGGAAGCGGGGCCCAGCGAACACCGGGGAGCTGTTTTTT. Translating it yields CASRKRGPANTGELFF.

As DNA, the CDR3 is TGTGCCAGCAGCGCACTGGTCCCTAGCACAGATACGCAGTATTTT. Its protein product is CASSALVPSTDTQYF. The chain combines TRBV9 with TRBJ2-3; D unresolved. Trimming took off 3 bases at V and 0 bases at J, with 11 bases between the two ends. The germline V gene has CDR1 SGDLS and CDR2 YYNGEE. The CDR3 loop spans 15 amino acids.

This clonotype was observed a single time. V and J are TRBV3-1 and TRBJ1-1, with TRBD1 matching 7 bases. V dropped 1 base and J dropped 1; count of bases not matched to a gene: 3. The CDR3 sequence is 15 residues long. Germline V lookup: CDR1 LGHDT, CDR2 YNNKEL (reference sequence). As DNA, the CDR3 is TGTGCCAGCAGCCAAGGGTACAGGGGGAACACTGAAGCTTTCTTT. This sequence encodes CASSQGYRGNTEAFF.

Many counts were recorded for this clonotype. This sequence joins TRBV5-1 and TRBJ2-5; TRBD1 agrees at 8 bases. Germline CDR1 is SGHRS and CDR2 is YFSETQ. Germline trimming cut 4 bases from V and 4 bases from J; bases unmatched to any gene: 6. CDR3 length: 14 amino acids. CDR3: CASSVTGARETQYF. For the CDR3, the DNA is TGCGCCAGCAGCGTGACAGGGGCGCGAGAGACCCAGTACTTC.

Ten or more counts support this clonotype. The chain joins TRBV27 to TRBJ2-7; 8 nucleotides align to TRBD1. The V gene's germline CDR1 is MNHEY and CDR2 SMNVEV (reference sequence). The CDR3 runs to 15 residues. With V trimmed by 2 bases and J by 3 bases, 6 bases remained unmatched. CDR3 residues: CASSLQGAQNYEQYF. Written as DNA, the CDR3 is TGTGCCAGCAGTTTACAGGGGGCGCAGAACTACGAGCAGTACTTC.

Many counts were recorded for this clonotype. This chain uses TRBV6-1 with TRBJ2-1; no definite D call. The CDR3 extends over 14 amino acids. Between the trimmed V and J ends, which lost 6 bases and 5 bases, there was a span of 14 bases. The V gene's germline CDR1 is MNHNS and CDR2 SASEGT. The CDR3 nucleotides are TGTGCCAGCAGCCGTAGACCTCCTAACAATGAGCAGTTCTTC. It yields the protein CASSRRPPNNEQFF.

In its sample, this clonotype was seen many times. The rearrangement uses TRBV5-1 and TRBJ2-7; D gene unclear. Germline V gives CDR1 SGHRS, CDR2 YFSETQ. This CDR3 comprises 13 residues. The V gene lost 4 bases and the J gene lost 6 bases, with 14 bases spanning the gap. CDR3 bases: TGCGCCAGCAGCCGAATTGGAAGGGTCGAGCAGTACTTC. Encoded protein: CASSRIGRVEQYF.

This clonotype appeared many times. V usage is TRBV12-3 or TRBV12-4 and J usage is TRBJ2-1; 8 bases align to TRBD2. With 9 bases clipped from V and 2 bases from J, the junction kept 9 bases outside the gene matches. The CDR3 totals 15 residues. The CDR3 loop reads CASCFGSGAYNEQFF. Here the CDR3 DNA reads TGTGCCAGTTGTTTCGGTAGCGGGGCCTACAATGAGCAGTTCTTC.

This clonotype turned up a few times. A much larger clone differs by one base, so this may be a read error. The rearrangement links TRBV18 to TRBJ2-1, with 8 nucleotides matching TRBD2. V was clipped by 2 bases and J by 13 bases; unmatched bases: 7. Germline V CDR1 and CDR2: KGHSH, LQKENI. This CDR3 is built from 13 residues. This CDR3 is CASSPTGAGVQFF. In DNA, the CDR3 is TGTGCCAGCTCACCAACGGGAGCGGGGGTACAGTTCTTC. Drawing the rest from reference TRBV18 and TRBJ2-1, the complete variable domain is NAGVMQNPRHLVRRRGQEARLRCSPMKGHSHVYWYRQLPEEGLKFMVYLQKENIIDESGMPKERFSAEFPKEGPSILRIQQVVRGDSAAYFCASSPTGAGVQFFGPGTRLTVL.

This clonotype showed up many times. This chain connects TRBV20-1 to TRBJ2-3; 9 bases fit TRBD2. CDR3 size: 13 residues. V lost 6 bases and J lost 0; bases outside the gene matches: 1. In germline, CDR1 is DFQATT, CDR2 SNEGSKA (reference sequence). CDR3 amino acids: CSAGTSSTDTQYF. In DNA, the CDR3 is TGCAGTGCCGGGACTAGCAGCACAGATACGCAGTATTTT.

This clonotype has a count of ten or more. The chain employs TRBV5-1 and TRBJ1-2; TRBD1 matches at 8 bases. The length of the CDR3 is 12 residues. From germline, CDR1 is SGHRS and CDR2 YFSETQ. Germline trimming cut 5 bases from V and 10 bases from J; bases unmatched to any gene: 7. CDR3 sequence: CASSWDRSNYTF. Written as DNA, the CDR3 is TGCGCCAGCAGTTGGGACAGGTCGAACTACACCTTC.

This clonotype was found many times. Because the CDR3's place on the DNA is in doubt, the DNA is left out and the CDR3 is given as listed by TCRdb. This chain uses TRBV5-8 with TRBJ1-2; the D call of TRBD1 is as the table states it, not checked on the DNA. CDR1 and CDR2 (germline): SGHTS, YDEGEE. A total of 11 residues make up the CDR3, ends included. CDR3 sequence reads: CASSFGQGNTF.

This clonotype was picked up many times. The chain couples TRBV7-8 to TRBJ2-6; D is perhaps TRBD2 (5 bases). CDR1 and CDR2 from the germline V gene are SGHVS and FQNEAQ. Trimming pared 2 bases from V and 2 bases from J, leaving 7 bases between. The CDR3 covers 15 residues. In nucleotides, the CDR3 is TGTGCCAGCAGCTTACCCGGGACTGGGGCCAACGTCCTGACTTTC. This sequence encodes CASSLPGTGANVLTF. The entire variable domain, with the rest obtained from reference TRBV7-8 and TRBJ2-6, is as follows: GAGVSQSPRYKVAKRGQDVALRCDPISGHVSLFWYQQALGQGPEFLTYFQNEAQLDKSGLPSDRFFAERPEGSVSTLKIQRTQQEDSAVYLCASSLPGTGANVLTFGAGSRLTVL.

This clonotype was seen many times. The chain carries TRBV9 and TRBJ1-1; maybe TRBD1 (5 bases). V gave up 0 bases and J gave up 3 bases, with 9 bases separating them. The CDR3 loop spans 14 amino acids. CDR1 SGDLS and CDR2 YYNGEE come from the germline V gene. This CDR3 is CASSVDARDTEAFF. DNA of the CDR3: TGTGCCAGCAGCGTAGATGCCAGGGACACTGAAGCTTTCTTT.

This clonotype was recorded many times. This chain uses TRBV20-1 with TRBJ2-2, with 8 bases aligning to TRBD2. CDR3 length: 16 residues. J was trimmed by 3 bases and V by 1 base; bases with no gene match: 7. CDR1 and CDR2 (germline): DFQATT, SNEGSKA (reference sequence). The CDR3 protein is CSARAGGAIDTGELFF. The CDR3 DNA reads as TGCAGTGCTAGAGCCGGGGGGGCCATAGACACCGGGGAGCTGTTTTTT.

The V call is TRBV19, the J call TRBJ2-5; D uncertain. The CDR3 has 13 residues. V was shortened by 3 bases and J by 5 bases, with 10 bases between the two germline ends. Germline lookup yields CDR1 LNHDA and CDR2 SQIVND (reference sequence). CDR3 DNA: TGTGCCAGTAGTATGGGCCCCCGGGAGACCCAGTACTTC. As protein: CASSMGPRETQYF. The complete variable domain, with remaining parts taken from reference TRBV19 and TRBJ2-5, reads DGGITQSPKYLFRKEGQNVTLSCEQNLNHDAMYWYRQDPGQGLRLIYYSQIVNDFQKGDIAEGYSVSREKKESFPLTVTSAQKNPTAFYLCASSMGPRETQYFGPGTRLLVL.